This is a list of T cell receptor beta chains from one sample in a study of blood T cells in healthy people across ages. TCRdb analysed the 5' RACE reads with MiXCR anew, one entry per CDR3 protein. The sample carries approximately 820,000 distinct CDR3 sequences, approximately 48% recorded once. Specimen: blood. The origin of the receptors is a man aged 55 to 70 in good health. Both conserved end residues are part of each CDR3. Fields, in order: V gene, J gene, clone size, D gene, CDR3 DNA, CDR3 protein. A D gene is named only where the DNA matches it firmly. Part of the rows lack a size; the others show once, few, many or a class for expanded clones.

>TRBV7-9|TRBJ2-7|NA|TRBD2
TGTGCCAGCAGCCGGGACTACAATGAGCAGTACTTC
CASSRDYNEQYF
>TRBV6-2/TRBV6-3|TRBJ2-1|NA|NA
TGTGCCAGCAGTTCTAAAATAGGAGGGCAGTTCTTC
CASSSKIGGQFF
>TRBV6-2/TRBV6-3|TRBJ2-1|once|NA
TGTGCCAGCAGTTGGAGGGAAGAGACCCAGTTCTTC
CASSWREETQFF
>TRBV6-1|TRBJ1-2|NA|NA
TGTGCCAGCAGTGGCAGGGGAACAAACTATGGCTACACCTTC
CASSGRGTNYGYTF
>TRBV30|TRBJ2-3|NA|TRBD2
TGTGCGAGGAGCGGGGGGGCAGATACGCAGTATTTT
CARSGGADTQYF
>TRBV6-6|TRBJ2-5|NA|NA
TGTGCCAGCAGTTACCCTGAGCGCAGAGAGACCCAGTACTTC
CASSYPERRETQYF
>TRBV6-5|TRBJ2-5|NA|TRBD1
TGTGCCAGCAGCATGGACAGGGGAAAGGAGACCCAGTACTTC
CASSMDRGKETQYF
>TRBV4-3|TRBJ2-3|NA|TRBD2
TGCGCCAGCAGCCAAGGCTCCGTGGCGGGGGACCCAGATACGCAGTATTTT
CASSQGSVAGDPDTQYF
>TRBV2|TRBJ2-3|NA|NA
TGTGCCAGCAGTGGGATAGGGGGGGACGCTCCTACGCAGTATTTT
CASSGIGGDAPTQYF
>TRBV28|TRBJ1-6|NA|TRBD1
TGTGCCAGCAGCCCGGGGACAGGCCGGGTAGGCCACTTT
CASSPGTGRVGHF
>TRBV29-1|TRBJ2-1|few|NA
TGCAGCGTTCCCCAGGGTGGGGAGTGGAATGAGCAGTTCTTC
CSVPQGGEWNEQFF
>TRBV2|TRBJ2-1|NA|TRBD2
TGTGCCAGCAAAGCTATACTAGCGGGGCTGGGCAATGAGCAGTTCTTC
CASKAILAGLGNEQFF
>TRBV11-2|TRBJ2-5|few|NA
TGTGCCAGCAGCTTAGTGCGGGCCGAAGAGACCCAGTACTTC
CASSLVRAEETQYF
>TRBV5-6|TRBJ2-7|once|NA
TGTGCCAGCAGCCACCTCGGACAGATTAACTCCTACGAGCAGTACTTC
CASSHLGQINSYEQYF
>TRBV25-1|TRBJ2-7|NA|TRBD1
TGTGCCAGCTGCGGGACAGGGGAAGCCGAGCAGTACTTC
CASCGTGEAEQYF
>TRBV20-1|TRBJ2-7|few|NA
TGCAGTGCTCCCACGGGGGTCGAGCAGTACTTC
CSAPTGVEQYF
>TRBV9|TRBJ1-1|NA|NA
TGTGCCAGCAGCGTAAAAGGGTTCGGGGACACTGAAGCTTTCTTT
CASSVKGFGDTEAFF
>TRBV7-2|TRBJ2-3|few|TRBD2
TGTGCCAGCAGCCCCCTGTGGAGCGGGGGTGGAGATACGCAGTATTTT
CASSPLWSGGGDTQYF
>TRBV28|TRBJ2-7|few|NA
TGTGCCAGCAGTTTGGGGGGGGGCAGGTCCTACGAGCAGTACTTC
CASSLGGGRSYEQYF
>TRBV5-1|TRBJ2-3|NA|TRBD2
TGCGCCAGCAGCTTGGTAGCGGGGGGAGGAGCAGATACGCAGTATTTT
CASSLVAGGGADTQYF
>TRBV11-1|TRBJ1-4|many|NA
TGTGCCAGCAGCCGAAAGCGGGGGCGAAGTGAAAAACTGTTTTTT
CASSRKRGRSEKLFF
>TRBV25-1|TRBJ1-4|few|NA
TGTGCCAGCAGTGTGGTAACTAATGAAAAACTGTTTTTT
CASSVVTNEKLFF
>TRBV20-1|TRBJ2-1|NA|TRBD1
TGCAGTGCCGCCGGGACAGGGGGGTCGGGGACCTACAATGAGCAGTTCTTC
CSAAGTGGSGTYNEQFF
>TRBV12-3/TRBV12-4|TRBJ2-1|NA|NA
TGTGCCAGCAGTCTCAGACAGAGGGATGAGCAGTTCTTC
CASSLRQRDEQFF
>TRBV6-2/TRBV6-3|TRBJ2-1|few|TRBD2
TGTGCCAGCAACCTGCGTCGGGGGGGCTCCTACAATGAGCAGTTCTTC
CASNLRRGGSYNEQFF
>TRBV28|TRBJ1-1|once|NA
TGTGCCAGCACTACAAACACTGAAGCTTTCTTT
CASTTNTEAFF
>TRBV7-2|TRBJ2-5|many|TRBD1
TGTGCCAGCAGCGGGGACAGGGGAGAGACCCAGTACTTC
CASSGDRGETQYF
>TRBV6-1|TRBJ1-2|NA|NA
TGTGCCAGCAGTGAAGCGCTTCGAGGAGGGAGTTATGGCTACACCTTC
CASSEALRGGSYGYTF
>TRBV27|TRBJ1-6|few|NA
TGTGCCAGCATGGCAGGGTTTAATAATTCACCCCTCCACTTT
CASMAGFNNSPLHF
>TRBV20-1|TRBJ1-1|NA|NA
TGCAGTGCTAGAGTGGGCAGAAACACTGAAGCTTTCTTT
CSARVGRNTEAFF
>TRBV7-2|TRBJ2-2|NA|NA
TGTGCCAGCAGCTTAGTCTGGGATAACACCGGGGAGCTGTTTTTT
CASSLVWDNTGELFF
>TRBV7-9|TRBJ2-1|once|TRBD1
TGTGCCAGCAGCACCTCCGGGACAGGGAATGAGCAGTTCTTC
CASSTSGTGNEQFF
>TRBV4-1|TRBJ2-6|NA|NA
TGCGCCAGCAGCCAAGATCGGGCGGGGAAAGTGTGGGCCAACGTCCTGACTTTC
CASSQDRAGKVWANVLTF
>TRBV24-1|TRBJ2-7|NA|NA
TGTGCCACCAGTGATTGCCCGCAGAGCTCCTACGAGCAGTACTTC
CATSDCPQSSYEQYF
>TRBV20-1|TRBJ2-7|NA|TRBD1
TGCAGTGCCATCAACCGGGACAGGGGAACCTACGAGCAGTACTTC
CSAINRDRGTYEQYF
>TRBV4-3|TRBJ2-3|few|TRBD2
TGCGCCAGCAGCCAAGGGACTAGCGGGGGGGTAGCAGATACGCAGTATTTT
CASSQGTSGGVADTQYF
>TRBV6-2/TRBV6-3|TRBJ1-2|few|NA
TGTGCCAGCAGTTGGGCCGAAAACTATGGCTACACCTTC
CASSWAENYGYTF
>TRBV27|TRBJ2-7|many|TRBD1
TGTGCCAGCAGTTTAGCCGGACAGGGCTACGAGCAGTACTTC
CASSLAGQGYEQYF
>TRBV28|TRBJ2-7|NA|TRBD1
TGTGCCAGTGGCTCGGGGGGACAGGGCTCCTACGAGCAGTACTTC
CASGSGGQGSYEQYF